The 11 T cell receptor beta chains below all came from one sample that was sequenced in a study of glioma-infiltrating T cells. TCR alpha and beta CDR3 regions were amplified from RNA using iRepertoire nested multiplex PCR. TCRdb fed the multiplex PCR reads into MiXCR, producing one record per CDR3 protein. The table includes 300,000 to 400,000 distinct CDR3 sequences, 41% detected once. The specimen was glioma tissue, nonneoplastic brain tissue, or PBMCs (not recorded which). These receptors were obtained from a human donor with low-grade glioma or glioblastoma, undergoing nonglioma brain surgery, or in good health (not recorded which).

The V and J genes are TRBV4-3 and TRBJ2-7; perhaps TRBD2 as D (6 bases). The CDR3 consists of 14 residues. V lost 0 bases, J lost 4 bases, and 10 bases lay in between. CDR1 LGHNA and CDR2 YSLEER come from the germline V gene. CDR3 protein: CASSQDGRMYEQYF. The CDR3 DNA reads as TGCGCCAGCAGCCAAGACGGGAGAATGTACGAGCAGTACTTC.

This rearrangement joins TRBV12-3 or TRBV12-4 to TRBJ2-2; D possibly matches TRBD1 or TRBD2 (6 bases each). The ends were cut back, 7 bases at V and 3 bases at J, with 15 bases in the middle. The CDR3 extends over 15 amino acids. The CDR3 sequence is CASTRGGGDTGELFF. CDR3 in DNA: TGTGCCAGCACCAGAGGGGGAGGAGACACCGGGGAGCTGTTTTTT.

The chain employs TRBV10-3 and TRBJ1-3, with D tentatively TRBD1 (6 bases). V lost 5 bases and J 6 bases, leaving 17 bases between the germline ends. This CDR3 region has 15 residues. Germline V gene data show CDR1 as ENHRY and CDR2 as SYGVKD. In DNA, the CDR3 is TGTGCCATCAGTCCCCGGGGGGGCGAGTCAAACACCATATATTTT. It encodes CAISPRGGESNTIYF.

A word on this clonotype: One base away lies a much larger clone, so this may be a sequencing read error. The chain carries TRBV6-2 or TRBV6-3 and TRBJ1-4; 7 bases are a match to TRBD1. The trim removed 6 bases at V and 10 bases at J, leaving 8 bases unmatched. The CDR3 is 13 amino acids. CDR1 is MNHEY, CDR2 SVGEGT, per germline. The CDR3 loop is CASRTGQSGKLFF. The DNA for the CDR3 is TGTGCCAGCAGGACAGGGCAGAGTGGAAAACTGTTTTTT.

This clonotype came up many times. V and J are TRBV6-2 or TRBV6-3 and TRBJ2-4; TRBD2 aligns across 8 bases. Trimming removed 6 bases from V and 0 bases from J; junction bases left unmatched: 7. The CDR3 is 16 amino acids. The germline V gene has CDR1 MNHEY and CDR2 SVGEGT. The DNA of the CDR3 is TGTGCCAGCAGCTCAGGGAGCGGGAGAGCCAAAAACATTCAGTACTTC. Translated, it gives CASSSGSGRAKNIQYF.

The V and J genes are TRBV18 and TRBJ2-3; 7 nucleotides line up with TRBD1. Germline V lookup: CDR1 KGHSH, CDR2 LQKENI. V dropped 4 bases and J dropped 2; count of bases not matched to a gene: 6. This CDR3 contains 15 residues. For the CDR3, the DNA is TGTGCCAGCTCACATGACAGGGCCTACACAGATACGCAGTATTTT. Its translation: CASSHDRAYTDTQYF. The full variable domain, with the rest looked up from reference TRBV18 and TRBJ2-3, is NAGVMQNPRHLVRRRGQEARLRCSPMKGHSHVYWYRQLPEEGLKFMVYLQKENIIDESGMPKERFSAEFPKEGPSILRIQQVVRGDSAAYFCASSHDRAYTDTQYFGPGTRLTVL.

This chain connects TRBV20-1 to TRBJ2-1, with D perhaps matching TRBD2 (6 bases). Germline CDR1 and CDR2: DFQATT and SNEGSKA (reference sequence). This CDR3 comprises 14 residues. The ends were cut back, 1 base at V and 6 bases at J, with 13 bases in the middle. This CDR3 reads CSARGGLYFNEQFF. The CDR3 DNA reads as TGCAGTGCTAGAGGTGGACTATACTTCAATGAGCAGTTCTTC.

The V gene is TRBV5-4, the J gene TRBJ2-1; a possible D gene is TRBD2 (6 bases). The CDR3 has 14 residues. Germline V gene sequence: CDR1 SGHNT, CDR2 YYREEE (reference sequence). The V end lost 2 bases, the J end lost 10 bases, and 16 bases lay between the germline ends. For the CDR3, the DNA is TGTGCCAGCAGCTTAAGTAACGGGGGAGTCGAGCAGTTCTTC. It translates to CASSLSNGGVEQFF.

This clonotype occurred many times. CDR3 DNA: TGTGCCAGCAGTCCGCAGGGTTTATATGGCTACACCTTC. This gives the protein CASSPQGLYGYTF. The J gene is TRBJ1-2, the V gene TRBV27; a possible D gene is TRBD1 (5 bases). There are 13 residues in the CDR3. Deletions cut 5 bases from V and 5 bases from J, with 12 bases between. Germline values: CDR1 MNHEY, CDR2 SMNVEV (reference sequence).

This clonotype occurred a few times. The rearrangement uses TRBV4-2 and TRBJ2-2; D remains unclear. Germline V lookup: CDR1 LGHNA, CDR2 YNFKEQ. The CDR3 runs to 14 residues. Trimming took off 1 base at V and 1 base at J, with 4 bases between the two ends. The CDR3 region has the DNA TGTGCCAGCAGCCAAGGAATGAACACCGGGGAGCTGTTTTTT. This encodes CASSQGMNTGELFF.

This clonotype was recorded a few times. The V and J genes are TRBV28 and TRBJ1-5, with D possibly being TRBD1 (5 bases). The ends were cut back, 1 base at V and 7 bases at J, with 14 bases in the middle. The CDR3 contains 15 residues. Per germline, CDR1 MDHEN and CDR2 SYDVKM. CDR3 in amino acids: CASSLYPSGGQPQHF. In DNA form, the CDR3 reads TGTGCCAGCAGTTTATACCCGAGCGGGGGACAGCCCCAGCATTTT.